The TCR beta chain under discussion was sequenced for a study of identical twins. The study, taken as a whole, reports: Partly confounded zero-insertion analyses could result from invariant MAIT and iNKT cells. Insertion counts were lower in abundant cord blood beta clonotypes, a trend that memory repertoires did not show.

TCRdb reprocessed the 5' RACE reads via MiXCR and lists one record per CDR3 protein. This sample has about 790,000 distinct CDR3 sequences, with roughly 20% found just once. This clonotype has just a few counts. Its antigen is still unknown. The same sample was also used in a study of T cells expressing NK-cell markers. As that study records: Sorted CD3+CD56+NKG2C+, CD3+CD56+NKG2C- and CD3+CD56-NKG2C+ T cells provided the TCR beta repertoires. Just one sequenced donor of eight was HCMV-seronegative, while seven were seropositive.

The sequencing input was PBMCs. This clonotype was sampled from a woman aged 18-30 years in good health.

The CDR3 sequence is CATSRRTGEGYTF. The CDR3, as DNA: TGTGCCACCAGCAGACGGACAGGGGAAGGCTACACCTTC. V and J are TRBV15 and TRBJ1-2; TRBD1 agrees at 9 bases. CDR1 and CDR2 (germline): LNHNV, YYDKDF (reference sequence). The CDR3 has 13 amino acids. With V trimmed by 2 bases and J by 8 bases, 3 bases remained unmatched.